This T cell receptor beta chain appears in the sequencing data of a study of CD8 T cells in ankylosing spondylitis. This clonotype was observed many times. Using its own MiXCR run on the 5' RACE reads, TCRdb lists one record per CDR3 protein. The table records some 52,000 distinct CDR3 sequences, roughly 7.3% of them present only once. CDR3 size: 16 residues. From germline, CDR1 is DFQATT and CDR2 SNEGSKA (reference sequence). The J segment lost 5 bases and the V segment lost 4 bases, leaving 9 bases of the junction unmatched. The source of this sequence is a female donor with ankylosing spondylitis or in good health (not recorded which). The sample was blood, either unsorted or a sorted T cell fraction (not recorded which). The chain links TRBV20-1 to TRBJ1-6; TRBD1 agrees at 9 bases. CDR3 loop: CSAIKQGARNNSPLHF. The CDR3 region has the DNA TGCAGTGCTATCAAACAGGGGGCTCGGAATAATTCACCCCTCCACTTT.